What follows are 27 T cell receptor beta chains derived from one specimen sequenced in a study of identical twins. TCRdb reprocessed the 5' RACE reads via MiXCR and lists one record per CDR3 protein. The table lists about 390,000 distinct CDR3 sequences, 7% to 9.5% of them singletons. The sequenced material came from naive T cells sorted from blood. These receptors were taken from a woman aged 45-59 years in good health.

The J gene is TRBJ1-2, the V gene TRBV3-1; D unclear. The germline gives CDR1 LGHDT, CDR2 YNNKEL (reference sequence). The germline V and J ends were trimmed by 0 bases and 8 bases, with 13 bases remaining between them. CDR3 length equals 14 residues. CDR3 sequence (DNA): TGTGCCAGCAGCCAAGAAATAGGAGGGAGGGGCTACACCTTC. Protein product: CASSQEIGGRGYTF.

The CDR3 sequence: CSALQQGAWTGELFF. The CDR3 DNA sequence: TGCAGTGCCCTACAGCAGGGGGCTTGGACCGGGGAGCTGTTTTTT. The rearrangement joins TRBV20-1 to TRBJ2-2; 8 bases match TRBD1. Germline CDR1 and CDR2: DFQATT and SNEGSKA (reference sequence). There are 15 residues in the CDR3. With 6 bases clipped from V and 5 bases from J, the junction kept 11 bases outside the gene matches.

This clonotype was observed many times. This chain links TRBV29-1 with TRBJ2-2; 10 bases align to TRBD1. The CDR3 is made up of 12 amino acids. Losses at the gene ends were 6 bases for V and 6 bases for J; bases not matched to a gene: 1. Looked up from germline, CDR1 is SQVTM and CDR2 is ANQGSEA. This CDR3 reads CSVGTGAGELFF. The CDR3, as DNA: TGCAGCGTCGGGACAGGGGCCGGGGAGCTGTTTTTT.

The table lists this clonotype with a few counts. This chain connects TRBV29-1 to TRBJ1-5; D is perhaps TRBD1 (5 bases). Germline V gene lookup returns CDR1 SQVTM and CDR2 ANQGSEA. The CDR3 spans 13 residues. The V and J ends lost 7 bases and 0 bases respectively, with 10 bases between them. The CDR3 DNA reads TGCAGCGCGACAGTGGATAGCAATCAGCCCCAGCATTTT. Protein product: CSATVDSNQPQHF.

This clonotype was observed a few times. The chain recombines TRBV15 with TRBJ1-1, with D perhaps TRBD1 (5 bases). Trimming stripped 1 base from V and 1 base from J, with 10 bases between. Germline V gene lookup returns CDR1 LNHNV and CDR2 YYDKDF (reference sequence). The CDR3 covers 15 residues. CDR3 sequence reads: CATSRGDLGNTEAFF. The CDR3 region has the DNA TGTGCCACCAGCAGAGGGGACCTTGGGAACACTGAAGCTTTCTTT.

This chain connects TRBV4-2 to TRBJ2-7; D may be TRBD2 (5 bases). The germline V gene encodes CDR1 LGHNA and CDR2 YNFKEQ. CDR3 length: 15 amino acids. The V and J ends lost 0 bases and 3 bases respectively, with 12 bases between them. The CDR3 loop is CASSQEDAGGYEQYF. CDR3 sequence (DNA): TGTGCCAGCAGCCAAGAAGACGCGGGCGGCTACGAGCAGTACTTC.

In its sample, this clonotype was seen many times. The V call is TRBV11-2, the J call TRBJ2-7; 8 nucleotides match TRBD2. J gave up 1 base and V 3 bases, and 8 bases lay outside the gene matches. CDR1 and CDR2 from the germline V gene are SGHAT and FQNNGV. The CDR3 loop spans 16 amino acids. CDR3 DNA: TGTGCCAGCAGCTTGGCTGGGACTAGATTTTCCTACGAGCAGTACGTC. It translates to CASSLAGTRFSYEQYV.

The chain combines TRBV20-1 with TRBJ2-7, with 7 nucleotides matching TRBD1. The germline V gene encodes CDR1 DFQATT and CDR2 SNEGSKA (reference sequence). V dropped 0 bases and J dropped 3; count of bases not matched to a gene: 8. The CDR3 extends over 15 amino acids. DNA for the CDR3: TGCAGTGCTAGAGATTCAAGGGCAGGGGGCTACGAGCAGTACGTC. Translation: CSARDSRAGGYEQYV.

CDR3 nucleotide sequence: TGTGCCAGCAGCCTAGGACCGGGACGAGTCTACGAGCAGTACTTC. Its translation is CASSLGPGRVYEQYF. V usage is TRBV7-2 and J usage is TRBJ2-7, with D perhaps assigned TRBD1 or TRBD2 (5 bases each). Germline CDR1 is SGHTA and CDR2 is FQGNSA. V lost 5 bases and J 3 bases, leaving 17 bases between the germline ends. CDR3 size: 15 residues.

The chain has TRBV20-1 and TRBJ2-1; 10 bases align to TRBD2. The CDR3 has 16 residues. CDR1 is DFQATT, CDR2 SNEGSKA, per germline (reference sequence). The trim removed 3 bases at V and 5 bases at J, leaving 10 bases unmatched. DNA for the CDR3: TGCAGTGCTAGGACCGGGGCTAGCGGGAGACACAATGAGCAGTTCTTC. Translation: CSARTGASGRHNEQFF.

There are many counts of this clonotype. This sequence joins TRBV5-1 and TRBJ1-5; TRBD1 matches 8 bases. The CDR3 loop spans 15 amino acids. Germline V gives CDR1 SGHRS, CDR2 YFSETQ. The J segment lost 3 bases and the V segment lost 2 bases, leaving 4 bases of the junction unmatched. The CDR3, as DNA: TGCGCCAGCAGCTTCGGACAGGGACACAATCAGCCCCAGCATTTT. This encodes CASSFGQGHNQPQHF.

The genes are TRBV5-1 and TRBJ2-3, with 10 nucleotides matching TRBD2. The CDR3 totals 18 residues. Looked up from germline, CDR1 is SGHRS and CDR2 is YFSETQ. J lost 2 bases, V lost 4 bases, and 13 bases had no gene match. The CDR3 reads CASSRGILAGLLTDTQYF. The CDR3 DNA follows: TGCGCCAGCAGCCGCGGAATACTAGCGGGGCTGCTCACAGATACGCAGTATTTT.

This clonotype was counted only a few times. The rearrangement links TRBV12-3 or TRBV12-4 to TRBJ2-4; no clear D. The CDR3 runs to 17 residues. V was trimmed by 3 bases and J by 0 bases, leaving 15 bases between them. The CDR3 region is CASSFSVSSLAKNIQYF. CDR3 DNA sequence: TGTGCCAGCAGTTTCTCGGTCTCCTCTCTAGCCAAAAACATTCAGTACTTC.

This clonotype was seen more than once but under ten times. The chain has TRBV28 and TRBJ1-3; D is ambiguous. This CDR3 is 14 amino acids long. V lost 8 bases to trimming and J lost 5 bases, with 16 bases between them. CDR1 is MDHEN, CDR2 SYDVKM, per germline. In DNA form, the CDR3 reads TGTGCCAGCTCCCGGACGGATTCCCGAAACACCATATATTTT. It is translated as CASSRTDSRNTIYF.

This clonotype came up a few times. The chain uses TRBV7-9 and TRBJ2-2; either TRBD1 or TRBD2 may supply D (5 bases each). Germline loops: CDR1 SEHNR, CDR2 FQNEAQ (reference sequence). V was clipped by 4 bases and J by 1 base, with 13 bases between them. The CDR3 runs to 16 residues. CDR3 amino acids: CASSSNRDGNTGELFF. The CDR3, as DNA: TGTGCCAGCAGCTCAAACCGGGACGGGAACACCGGGGAGCTGTTTTTT.

The V gene is TRBV13, the J gene TRBJ2-7; 7 positions match TRBD1. Losses at the gene ends were 5 bases for V and 9 bases for J; bases not matched to a gene: 7. Looked up from germline, CDR1 is PRHDT and CDR2 is FYEKMQ (reference sequence). The length of the CDR3 is 12 residues. The CDR3 here is CASSTTGQGQYF. CDR3 DNA: TGTGCCAGCAGCACGACAGGGCAGGGGCAGTACTTC.

This clonotype was counted ten times or more. The gene calls are TRBV10-1 and TRBJ2-3, with 8 positions matching TRBD2. Germline loops: CDR1 WNHNN, CDR2 SYGVQD (reference sequence). The CDR3 sequence is 14 residues long. J was trimmed by 4 bases and V by 0 bases; bases with no gene match: 0. CDR3: CASSESGLADTQYF. The CDR3, as DNA: TGCGCCAGCAGTGAGTCGGGACTAGCAGATACGCAGTATTTT.

This chain links TRBV29-1 with TRBJ2-3; D may correspond to TRBD1 or TRBD2 (5 bases each). Trimming shortened V by 3 bases and J by 9 bases, and 22 bases separated the two germline ends. This CDR3 has 15 residues. Germline-derived CDR1 and CDR2 are SQVTM and ANQGSEA. The CDR3 bases are TGCAGCGTTGATAAAGGTGGGACCCCCATGAGGACGCAGTATTTT. Its translation: CSVDKGGTPMRTQYF.

This clonotype has only a few counts. This rearrangement joins TRBV24-1 to TRBJ2-1, with a weak D call TRBD2 (7 bases). The V end was cut by 0 bases, the J end by 0 bases, with 14 bases between. The CDR3 consists of 18 residues. The germline CDR1 and CDR2 sequences are KGHDR and SFDVKD. The CDR3 nucleotides are TGTGCCACCAGTGATTTGGGGGGGGGCTCCAGCTCCTACAATGAGCAGTTCTTC. It specifies CATSDLGGGSSSYNEQFF.

The chain employs TRBV24-1 and TRBJ2-1; 8 nucleotides match TRBD2. CDR1 is KGHDR, CDR2 SFDVKD, per germline. J lost 9 bases, V lost 6 bases, and 15 bases had no gene match. The CDR3 totals 16 residues. CDR3 amino acids: CATSNGGLGGNSEQFF. The CDR3 nucleotides read TGTGCCACCAGTAATGGGGGACTAGGAGGAAACAGTGAGCAGTTCTTC.

Only a few counts were recorded for this clonotype. The rearrangement links TRBV12-3 or TRBV12-4 to TRBJ2-7; D is ambiguous. V lost 5 bases to trimming and J lost 4 bases, with 12 bases between them. The CDR3 totals 13 residues. CDR3 amino acids: CASSRTVSYEQYF. The CDR3 DNA sequence: TGTGCCAGCAGTCGGACCGTCTCATACGAGCAGTACTTC.

The rearrangement uses TRBV6-6 and TRBJ1-2; D is uncertain. Trimming left V 0 bases short and J 4 bases short, with 9 bases between. This CDR3 region has 14 residues. In germline, CDR1 is MNHNY, CDR2 SVGAGI (reference sequence). The CDR3 coding sequence is TGTGCCAGCAGTTACTCGACCGGGCTCTATGGCTACACCTTC. Its translation is CASSYSTGLYGYTF.

This clonotype has more than one count but fewer than ten. The chain couples TRBV5-1 to TRBJ2-7; D is possibly TRBD2 (5 bases). Germline values: CDR1 SGHRS, CDR2 YFSETQ. The CDR3 length is 15 residues. Trimming stripped 1 base from V and 2 bases from J, with 13 bases between. In DNA, the CDR3 is TGCGCCAGCAGCTTGCGGGATTCTCTAACCTACGAGCAGTACTTC. Translating it yields CASSLRDSLTYEQYF.

This clonotype was recorded at least ten times. The chain recombines TRBV29-1 with TRBJ2-7; D perhaps matches TRBD2 (6 bases). V lost 1 base, J lost 6 bases, and 22 bases lay in between. The germline CDR1 and CDR2 sequences are SQVTM and ANQGSEA. CDR3 size: 16 residues. The CDR3 is CSVEGVGTGVGGEQYF. In DNA form, the CDR3 reads TGCAGCGTTGAAGGTGTCGGGACGGGAGTCGGCGGCGAGCAGTACTTC.

This rearrangement joins TRBV14 to TRBJ1-1; D unclear. The CDR3 loop spans 14 amino acids. Deletions cut 0 bases from V and 0 bases from J, with 5 bases between. Looked up from germline, CDR1 is SGHDN and CDR2 is FVKESK. As DNA, the CDR3 is TGTGCCAGCAGCCAAGAATTGTTGAACACTGAAGCTTTCTTT. It specifies CASSQELLNTEAFF. The variable domain in full, completed from reference TRBV14 and TRBJ1-1, reads EAGVTQFPSHSVIEKGQTVTLRCDPISGHDNLYWYRRVMGKEIKFLLHFVKESKQDESGMPNNRFLAERTGGTYSTLKVQPAELEDSGVYFCASSQELLNTEAFFGQGTRLTVV.

This rearrangement joins TRBV5-6 to TRBJ1-5, with D maybe TRBD1 (6 bases). Trimming stripped 0 bases from V and 6 bases from J, with 7 bases between. The CDR3 extends over 13 amino acids. Germline V CDR1 and CDR2: SGHDT, YYEEEE. In DNA, the CDR3 is TGTGCCAGCAGCTTGGCCAGGGGTCAGCCCCAGCATTTT. Protein: CASSLARGQPQHF.

The chain links TRBV10-2 to TRBJ2-7, with D perhaps matching TRBD1 (6 bases). Germline CDR1 and CDR2: WSHSY and SAAADI. V was clipped by 2 bases and J by 5 bases, with 10 bases between them. This CDR3 is 13 amino acids long. The CDR3 sequence: CASSETQGDEQYF. In DNA form, the CDR3 reads TGCGCCAGCAGTGAGACACAGGGCGACGAGCAGTACTTC.